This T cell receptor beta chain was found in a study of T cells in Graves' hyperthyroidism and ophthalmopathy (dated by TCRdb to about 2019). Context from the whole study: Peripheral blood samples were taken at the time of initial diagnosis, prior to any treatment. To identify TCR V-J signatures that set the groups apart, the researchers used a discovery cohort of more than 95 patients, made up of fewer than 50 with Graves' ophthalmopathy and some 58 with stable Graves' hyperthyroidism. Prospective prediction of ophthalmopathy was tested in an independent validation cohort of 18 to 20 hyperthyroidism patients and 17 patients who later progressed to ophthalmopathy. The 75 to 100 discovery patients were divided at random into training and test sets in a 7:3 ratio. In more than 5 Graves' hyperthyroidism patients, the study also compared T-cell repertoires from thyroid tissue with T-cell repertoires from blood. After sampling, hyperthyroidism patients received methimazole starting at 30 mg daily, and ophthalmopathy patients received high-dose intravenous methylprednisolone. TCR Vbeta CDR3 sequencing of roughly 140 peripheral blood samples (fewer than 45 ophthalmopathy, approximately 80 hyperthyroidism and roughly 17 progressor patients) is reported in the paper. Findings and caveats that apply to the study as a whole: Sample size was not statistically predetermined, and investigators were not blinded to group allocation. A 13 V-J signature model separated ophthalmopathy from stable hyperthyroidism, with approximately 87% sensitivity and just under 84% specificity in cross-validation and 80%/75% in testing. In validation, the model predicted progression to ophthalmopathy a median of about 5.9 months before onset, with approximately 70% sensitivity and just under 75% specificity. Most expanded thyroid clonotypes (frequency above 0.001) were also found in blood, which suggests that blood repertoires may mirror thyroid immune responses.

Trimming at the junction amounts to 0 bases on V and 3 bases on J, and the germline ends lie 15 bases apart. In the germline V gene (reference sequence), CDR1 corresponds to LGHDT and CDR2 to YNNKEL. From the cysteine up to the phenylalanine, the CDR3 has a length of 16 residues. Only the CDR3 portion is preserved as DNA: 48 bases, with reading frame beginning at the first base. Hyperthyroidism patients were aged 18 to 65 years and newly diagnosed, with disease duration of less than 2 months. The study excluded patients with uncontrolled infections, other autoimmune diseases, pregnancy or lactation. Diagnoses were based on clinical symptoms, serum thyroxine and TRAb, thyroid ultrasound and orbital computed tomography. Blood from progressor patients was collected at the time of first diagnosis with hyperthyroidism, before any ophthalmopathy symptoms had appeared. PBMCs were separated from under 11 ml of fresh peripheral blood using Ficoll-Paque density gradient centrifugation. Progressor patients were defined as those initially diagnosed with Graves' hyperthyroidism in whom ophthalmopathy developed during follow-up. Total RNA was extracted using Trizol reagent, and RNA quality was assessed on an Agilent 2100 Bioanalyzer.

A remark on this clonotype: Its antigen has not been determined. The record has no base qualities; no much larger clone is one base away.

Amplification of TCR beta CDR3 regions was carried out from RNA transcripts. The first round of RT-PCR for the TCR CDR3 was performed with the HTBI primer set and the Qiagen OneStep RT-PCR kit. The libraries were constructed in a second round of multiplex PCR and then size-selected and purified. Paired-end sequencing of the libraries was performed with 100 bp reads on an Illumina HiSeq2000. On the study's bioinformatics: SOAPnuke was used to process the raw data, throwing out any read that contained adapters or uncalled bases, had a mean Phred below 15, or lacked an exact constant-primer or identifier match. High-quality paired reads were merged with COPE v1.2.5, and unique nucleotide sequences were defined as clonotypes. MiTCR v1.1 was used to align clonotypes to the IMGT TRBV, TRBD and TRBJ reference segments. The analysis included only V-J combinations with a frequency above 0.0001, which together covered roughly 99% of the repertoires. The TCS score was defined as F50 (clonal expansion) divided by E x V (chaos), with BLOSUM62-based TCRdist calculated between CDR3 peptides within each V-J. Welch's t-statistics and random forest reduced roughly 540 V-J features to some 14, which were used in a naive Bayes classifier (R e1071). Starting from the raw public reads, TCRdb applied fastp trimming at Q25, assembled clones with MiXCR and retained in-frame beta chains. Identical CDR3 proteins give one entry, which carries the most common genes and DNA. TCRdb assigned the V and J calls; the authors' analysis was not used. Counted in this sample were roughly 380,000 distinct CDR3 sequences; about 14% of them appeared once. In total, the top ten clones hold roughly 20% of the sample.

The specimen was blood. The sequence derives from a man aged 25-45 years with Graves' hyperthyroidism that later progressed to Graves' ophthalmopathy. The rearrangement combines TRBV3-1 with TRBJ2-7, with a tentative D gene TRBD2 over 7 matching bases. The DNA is TGTGCCAGCAGCCAAGATAGGCGGGGGCCCTACTACGAGCAGTACTTC. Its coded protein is CASSQDRRGPYYEQYF.